The 15 T cell receptor beta chains below were found in one sample sequenced in a study of T cell clones after liver transplantation (dated by TCRdb to the late 2010s). The time point label, read with the paper, signifies: pre-transplant. Libraries were prepared through the immunoSEQ multiplex PCR assay. TCRdb stores this immuneACCESS table with in-frame sequences only. Part of the clones is absent; in the studies checked, under half of the shortfall reflects unresolved V genes, and no reason is known for the rest. The sample has around 100,000 clones on record, roughly four fifths of them singletons. The top ten clones comprise around 0.94% of the sample. Sequenced material: CD4+ T cells from blood, taken before liver transplant. These receptors originate from a human donor who received a liver transplant.

The chain couples TRBV28 to TRBJ1-5; no clear D. The CDR3 totals 12 residues. The V and J ends lost 3 bases and 8 bases respectively, with 8 bases between them. CDR1 is MDHEN and CDR2 is SYDVKM in the germline V gene. CDR3 loop: CASSFAREPQHF. The CDR3 DNA follows: TGTGCCAGCAGTTTTGCAAGAGAGCCCCAGCATTTT.

This clone occurred a few times. This chain uses TRBV5-1 with TRBJ2-7, with 10 bases that match TRBD2. The junction had 14 bases not matched to a gene; V was cut back by 4 bases and J by 7 bases. CDR3 length: 16 amino acids. The V gene's germline CDR1 is SGHRS and CDR2 YFSETQ. This chain's CDR3 is CASSPRASGSTGEQYF. In nucleotides, the CDR3 is TGCGCCAGCAGCCCCCGGGCTAGCGGGAGTACGGGGGAGCAGTACTTC. Full variable domain (remainder filled in from reference TRBV5-1 and TRBJ2-7): KAGVTQTPRYLIKTRGQQVTLSCSPISGHRSVSWYQQTPGQGLQFLFEYFSETQRNKGNFPGRFSGRQFSNSRSEMNVSTLELGDSALYLCASSPRASGSTGEQYFGPGTRLTVT.

The V and J genes are TRBV5-8 and TRBJ2-5; the D is unclear. The CDR3 contains 14 residues. Germline V gene sequence: CDR1 SGHTS, CDR2 YDEGEE. Trimming shortened V by 0 bases and J by 7 bases, and 13 bases separated the two germline ends. The CDR3 DNA reads TGTGCCAGCAGCTTGGGTCCTAGATACGGGACCCAGTACTTC. This encodes CASSLGPRYGTQYF.

The chain recombines TRBV27 with TRBJ2-7; the D gene is possibly TRBD2 (6 bases). Per germline, CDR1 MNHEY and CDR2 SMNVEV (reference sequence). V dropped 4 bases and J dropped 2 bases, with 9 bases sitting between them. This CDR3 comprises 13 residues. CDR3 residues: CASSSTSTYEQYF. As DNA, the CDR3 is TGTGCCAGCAGTTCGACTAGTACCTACGAGCAGTACTTC.

The chain carries TRBV28 and TRBJ2-1; TRBD2 matches at 7 bases. The germline V gene has CDR1 MDHEN and CDR2 SYDVKM. The junction had 17 bases not matched to a gene; V was cut back by 8 bases and J by 4 bases. This CDR3 spans 17 amino acids. The DNA of the CDR3 is TGTGCCAGCGCCACTAGAATAACGAGGCGGGAGTACAATGAGCAGTTCTTC. It is translated as CASATRITRREYNEQFF.

The chain is built from TRBV11-2 and TRBJ1-1; 9 positions agree with TRBD1. V shed 1 base, J shed 10 bases, and the junction held 13 bases outside the gene matches. The CDR3 is made up of 16 amino acids. The germline V gene encodes CDR1 SGHAT and CDR2 FQNNGV. The CDR3 coding sequence is TGTGCCAGCAGCTTAGTAGTAGGGGGACAGGGAACTAGAGCTTTCTTT. Encoded protein: CASSLVVGGQGTRAFF.

The chain has TRBV19 and TRBJ2-1, with TRBD1 matching 9 bases. This CDR3 comprises 14 residues. J gave up 3 bases and V 5 bases, and 2 bases lay outside the gene matches. Germline V CDR1 and CDR2: LNHDA, SQIVND (reference sequence). CDR3 sequence reads: CASSLDRGYNEQFF. CDR3 nucleotide sequence: TGTGCCAGTAGTCTGGACAGGGGCTACAATGAGCAGTTCTTC.

The rearrangement uses TRBV6-5 and TRBJ2-1, with TRBD1 identical over 7 bases. Per the germline V gene, CDR1 is MNHEY and CDR2 is SVGAGI. V lost 2 bases to trimming and J lost 6 bases; unmatched junction nucleotides: 7. CDR3 size: 15 residues. The CDR3 DNA sequence: TGTGCCAGCAGTTACACGACAGGGAATCGCAATGAGCAGTTCTTC. Translating it yields CASSYTTGNRNEQFF.

Turning to this clone: A junction end diverges from the germline sequence, so it may reflect a read error. This chain connects TRBV11-1 to TRBJ1-1; D possibly corresponds to TRBD1 (5 bases). The CDR3 is 14 residues long. Germline-derived CDR1 and CDR2 are SGHAT and FQDESV (reference sequence). The CDR3 DNA is TGTGCCAGCAGCTTGGGGCAGTACAACACTCAAGCTTTCTTT. Translation gives CASSLGQYNTQAFF.

The CDR3 reads CASSPRAGISYEQYF. CDR3 in DNA: TGTGCCAGCAGTCCGAGGGCAGGGATATCCTACGAGCAGTACTTC. The chain carries TRBV27 and TRBJ2-7; tentatively, D is TRBD1 or TRBD2 (5 bases each). Germline loops: CDR1 MNHEY, CDR2 SMNVEV (reference sequence). CDR3 length: 15 amino acids. With 5 bases removed from V and 1 base from J, the gap between germline ends came to 15 bases.

This clone was observed a single time. This sequence joins TRBV7-2 and TRBJ2-1; D unclear. Trimming removed 1 base at V and 7 bases at J, with 14 bases between. Germline values: CDR1 SGHTA, CDR2 FQGNSA. This CDR3 is built from 15 residues. The chain's CDR3 is CASSLGVAPGNEQFF. DNA of the CDR3: TGTGCCAGCAGCTTAGGCGTCGCGCCAGGAAATGAGCAGTTCTTC.

The chain uses TRBV7-2 and TRBJ2-5; no definite D call. Deletions cut 7 bases from V and 1 base from J, with 13 bases between. The V gene's germline CDR1 is SGHTA and CDR2 FQGNSA. The CDR3 loop spans 14 amino acids. CDR3 residues: CASILDPTQETQYF. The CDR3 DNA sequence: TGTGCCAGCATCCTCGACCCCACCCAAGAGACCCAGTACTTC.

The chain couples TRBV18 to TRBJ2-1; 7 nucleotides agree with TRBD2. The CDR3 totals 15 residues. The V and J ends lost 6 bases and 0 bases, in that order; junction bases with no gene match: 5. The germline V gene encodes CDR1 KGHSH and CDR2 LQKENI. The CDR3 loop is CASSRRTSSYNEQFF. The DNA for the CDR3 is TGTGCCAGCTCCCGAAGGACTAGCTCCTACAATGAGCAGTTCTTC.

This chain links TRBV6-6 with TRBJ1-4; D remains ambiguous. Trimming took 5 bases from V and 5 from J, leaving 12 bases between them. The CDR3 is 14 residues long. From germline, CDR1 is MNHNY and CDR2 SVGAGI (reference sequence). The CDR3 nucleotides are TGTGCCAGCAGTCGACTTGGAGGGAATGAAAAACTGTTTTTT. As protein: CASSRLGGNEKLFF.

In its sample, this clone was seen once. This rearrangement joins TRBV2 to TRBJ1-2; D is perhaps TRBD1 (5 bases). Germline V CDR1 and CDR2: SNHLY, FYNNEI. The V and J ends lost 6 bases and 0 bases respectively, with 14 bases between them. This CDR3 has 15 residues. This CDR3 is CASRFWGSSNYGYTF. Here the CDR3 DNA reads TGTGCCAGCAGATTTTGGGGCAGCTCTAACTATGGCTACACCTTC.